This T cell receptor beta chain originates from a study of identifying expanded T cells in peripheral blood. Study results and caveats: Approximately two-week clone count variance significantly increased as total template count grew. Over about two and four weeks, about 15 and 19 clones changed, versus around 1.2 between replicates.

V shed 4 bases and J 2 bases; nucleotides not matched to a gene: 8. CDR3 length: 15 amino acids. CDR1 and CDR2 from the germline V gene are LGHNA and YSLEER. Regarding this clone: The antigen remains unidentified.

The repertoire was sequenced with immunoSEQ multiplex PCR; TCRdb's copy has only in-frame clones and lacks some. The profile shows 100,000 or so clones, roughly nine tenths of them singletons. Healthy donors had no documented immune events, such as infections, while sampled. Sample: blood. This TCR derives from a person aged 18 to 75 in good health. The chain uses TRBV4-3 and TRBJ2-7, with 7 positions matching TRBD1. In nucleotides, the CDR3 is TGCGCCAGCAGCCGGGGACAGAATCAACCCTACGAGCAGTACTTC. Its translation: CASSRGQNQPYEQYF.